These T cell receptor beta chains were read from a single sample in a study of T cell changes during pregnancy in multiple sclerosis. Sequencing was performed with immunoSEQ multiplex PCR; in TCRdb, only in-frame clones are kept and a portion is missing. In the table there are 40,000 to 50,000 clones, around nine tenths of which are singletons. The material sequenced was CD4+ T cells from peripheral blood mononuclear cells, taken in the second trimester of pregnancy. The source is a female donor in good health, enrolled as a control in a pregnancy study. CDR3s include the opening cysteine and the closing phenylalanine or tryptophan. Only part of the rows carry a size: once, few, many, or a class if the clone is expanded.

V gene	CDR3 length	clone size	CDR3 protein
TRBV7-3	15	NA	CASSFRGQATDGYTF
TRBV19	17	NA	CASSISWRGGPTDTQYF
TRBV4-3	13	NA	CASSPSQGYEQYF
TRBV7-8	17	NA	CASSLVVTDSYLTGYTF
TRBV7-2	15	NA	CASSLVRDRPSPLHF
TRBV11-3	13	NA	CASSKNDRGEAFF
TRBV30	11	NA	CAWSGGYEQYF
TRBV7-8	15	once	CASSERTSGYNEQFF
TRBV6-5	14	once	CASSPGTKTYEQYF
TRBV4-3	21	NA	CASSQGTSGGPSPSNTGELFF
TRBV5-5	14	NA	CASSPSDSHTEAFF
TRBV4-3	14	NA	CASSQDTSRNEQFF
TRBV4-2	15	NA	CASSVARELNTEAFF
TRBV5-1	21	NA	CASSSTFPGLAGGSSYNEQFF
TRBV14	13	NA	CASSQVPVGELFF
TRBV9	12	NA	CASSPQGNEQFF
TRBV5-4	14	NA	CASSMAGQGKPQHF
TRBV11-3	15	NA	CASSPPGSSYNEQFF
TRBV6-1	13	NA	CASSASPRVGYTF
TRBV15	13	NA	CATSRVAEDTQYF
TRBV12-5	11	NA	CASGVRDEQFF
TRBV11-2	13	once	CASSYGTGEGYTF
TRBV9	15	once	CASSVRGTANYGYTF
TRBV7-3	14	NA	CASSLGSGANVLTF
TRBV9	17	NA	CASSKGTSGGHPYEQYF
TRBV7-2	14	few	CASSVSGQGNGYTF
TRBV5-1	16	NA	CASSLGGARGTGELFF
TRBV5-1	15	NA	CASSLSGGDTGELFF
TRBV10-3	12	NA	CAISETDTAKFF
TRBV7-9	15	NA	CASSLALGGGYGYTF